This T cell receptor (beta chain) was identified during a study of radiotherapy plus CTLA-4 blockade in lung cancer. As for the study in general: Objective responses were documented in about 19% of patients, with disease control in around 30%. Study-wide points: TCR clones of tumor origin grew in blood after radiotherapy plus ipilimumab. The authors reported that early blood T cell clone dynamics, with interferon-beta, best predicted response.

The CDR3 totals 13 residues. V lost 8 bases and J lost 8; bases outside the gene matches: 9. Germline V gene sequence: CDR1 LNHNV, CDR2 YYDKDF (reference sequence). Ipilimumab-mediated CTLA-4 blockade plus focal radiation was given to patients having chemo-refractory metastatic non-small-cell lung cancer. Clones were sequenced by immunoSEQ multiplex PCR, and TCRdb holds only the in-frame ones, with some missing. The table records 85,000 to 95,000 clones, roughly four fifths of them present only once. On this clone itself: Its antigen is still unknown.

This chain uses TRBV15 with TRBJ2-1, with 7 nucleotides matching TRBD2. The starting material was peripheral blood, obtained from a patient treated with radiotherapy plus ipilimumab. The sequence was collected from a human donor with non-small cell lung cancer that progressed on radiotherapy plus ipilimumab. CDR3 coding DNA: TGTGCCACCGGTAGACGGGAGGTCTATGAGCAGTTCTTC. Translated: CATGRREVYEQFF. The variable domain in full, completed from reference TRBV15 and TRBJ2-1, reads DAMVIQNPRYQVTQFGKPVTLSCSQTLNHNVMYWYQQKSSQAPKLLFHYYDKDFNNEADTPDNFQSRRPNTSFCFLDIRSPGLGDTAMYLCATGRREVYEQFFGPGTRLTVL.